The entry below describes one T cell receptor (beta chain). There is no known antigen for this receptor. Base quality data are lacking; no much larger clone is found one base away. The sample belongs to a study of CD8 T cells in Susac syndrome (dated by TCRdb to about 2019). Background on the whole study: Among the sequenced Susac syndrome patients, 5 or 6 had clinically active disease and about eight were in clinical remission. At blood withdrawal, Susac syndrome patients were therapy-naive, treated with corticosteroids (with IVIg additionally given to some), or treated with IVIg alone. Repertoire sequencing was used to test whether CD8+ T cell activation and differentiation in Susac syndrome was antigen driven. The study compared CD8+ T cell repertoire clonality among over ten healthy donors, around 14 Susac syndrome patients and approximately 16 multiple sclerosis patients.

Overall study results and their limits: Looking at Susac-specific public clones, the researchers identified approximately 15 in the total CD8+ repertoire and roughly 5 in the CD8+ TEMRA repertoire. CD8+ repertoires in Susac syndrome showed clonal expansion, which was highest in CD8+ TEMRA cells and was greater in clinically active patients than in remitting patients. The number of individuals in the TCR sequencing and HLA analysis was acknowledged as relatively small.

The germline V gene (reference sequence) provides CDR1 PRHDT and CDR2 FYEKMQ. The CDR3 starts with the cysteine, ends with the phenylalanine, and has 13 residues. The DNA shown is the 39-base CDR3, in frame from base 1. V is reduced by 2 bases and J by 5 bases, leaving a spacing of 6 bases between them. RNA was extracted using the RNeasy kit, and roughly 0.5 to 1 ug of the RNA was reverse transcribed with random hexamers. TCR beta CDR3 regions were amplified with the immunoSEQ multiplex PCR assay covering 54 Vbeta and 13 Jbeta segments. PCR amplification bias was corrected using a synthetic template baseline for primer optimization and computational correction. For the original study's pipeline: Reads were annotated to V, D and J genes per IMGT and analyzed with immunoSEQ Analyzer, keeping only productive sequences. Clonality was calculated as one minus the Shannon entropy normalized by log2 of the number of productive unique sequences. Public and private clones were assessed among the 100 most prevalent clones of each patient and control. Clones were defined as Susac-specific if absent from the healthy and MS cohorts, from around 1,100 published viral clones and from other ImmuneACCESS disease sequences. In-frame beta chains were kept once TCRdb had trimmed the public reads at Q25 with fastp and called clones with MiXCR. Under each unique CDR3 protein, matching rows form one entry showing the most common genes and DNA. The V and J calls and clone size come from TCRdb's table, not from the authors' own analysis. A total of under 90,000 distinct CDR3 sequences appear in this sample, around 95% of them only once. Roughly 0.44% of the sample comes from the top ten.

Peripheral blood CD8+ and CD4+ T cells from healthy donors, Susac syndrome patients and multiple sclerosis patients were profiled using high-throughput TCR beta sequencing. The Susac syndrome patients fulfilled recently defined diagnostic criteria for definite or probable disease. Bulk CD8+ and CD4+ T cells were purified magnetically by negative isolation, whereas CD8+ TEMRA cells were enriched by FACS. Blood was collected in EDTA tubes and processed within 24 hours, with PBMCs isolated through density gradient centrifugation. PBMCs intended for TCR sequencing were cryopreserved in liquid nitrogen and were subsequently thawed in a 37 degrees C water bath. A purity of at least 90% was achieved for sorted or isolated CD4+, CD8+ and CD8+ TEMRA cells.

Sequencing used CD8+ T cells from PBMCs. The chain links TRBV13 with TRBJ2-2; the D segment cannot be called with confidence. This TCR was sampled from a human donor with Susac syndrome. The DNA is as follows: TGTGCCAGCAGCTTACAAGCAACCGGGGAGCTGTTTTTT. It specifies CASSLQATGELFF.